The rows below give T cell receptor beta chains drawn from one sample of a study of OX40 agonist ivuxolimab in advanced cancers. Method: immunoSEQ multiplex PCR; TCRdb's copy keeps in-frame clones and lacks some. Counted here are some 71,000 clones, 91% occurring once; the ten biggest clones make up just over 14%. The material was CD4+ or CD8+ T cells sorted from blood, obtained in a trial of the OX40 agonist ivuxolimab. These TCRs come from an adult with an advanced solid tumor such as melanoma, head and neck, liver or kidney cancer. CDR3s include the opening cysteine and the closing phenylalanine or tryptophan. Each record gives: J gene, D gene, clone size, V gene, CDR3 DNA, CDR3 protein. A D gene is named only where the DNA matches it firmly. A clone size is listed for some rows: how often the clone was seen (once, few, many), or a class if it is expanded.

J gene: TRBJ1-5; D gene: TRBD1; clone size: -; V gene: TRBV7-9; CDR3 DNA: TGTGCCAGCAGCCAAGGGGGCAGCAATCAGCCCCAGCATTTT; CDR3 protein: CASSQGGSNQPQHF
J gene: TRBJ2-1; D gene: -; clone size: -; V gene: TRBV6-5; CDR3 DNA: TGTGCCAGCATTCCGACTAGTCTCTCCTACAATGAGCAGTTCTTC; CDR3 protein: CASIPTSLSYNEQFF
J gene: TRBJ2-1; D gene: TRBD2; clone size: -; V gene: TRBV4-3; CDR3 DNA: TGCGCCAGCAGCCAGTCAAGGAGGACTAGCGGGAACAATGAGCAGTTCTTC; CDR3 protein: CASSQSRRTSGNNEQFF
J gene: TRBJ2-2; D gene: -; clone size: -; V gene: TRBV5-6; CDR3 DNA: TGTGCCAGCAGCGCCCCTTATGGCGACCTCTACACCGGGGAGCTGTTTTTT; CDR3 protein: CASSAPYGDLYTGELFF
J gene: TRBJ2-7; D gene: TRBD2; clone size: -; V gene: TRBV5-6; CDR3 DNA: TGTGCCAGCAGCTTCGGACTAGCGTACGAGCAGTACTTC; CDR3 protein: CASSFGLAYEQYF
J gene: TRBJ2-3; D gene: -; clone size: -; V gene: TRBV5-6; CDR3 DNA: TGTGCCAGCAGCTTTCGTTGGGGCACAGATACGCAGTATTTT; CDR3 protein: CASSFRWGTDTQYF
J gene: TRBJ1-5; D gene: -; clone size: few; V gene: TRBV28; CDR3 DNA: TGTGCCAGCGGGGGGCCCCAGCATTTT; CDR3 protein: CASGGPQHF
J gene: TRBJ2-1; D gene: -; clone size: once; V gene: TRBV4-3; CDR3 DNA: TGCGCCAGCAGCCAAGATCGTTTGAACCCTAACTACAATGAGCAGTTCTTC; CDR3 protein: CASSQDRLNPNYNEQFF
J gene: TRBJ1-4; D gene: -; clone size: -; V gene: TRBV4-3; CDR3 DNA: TGCGCCAGCAGCCAACACCGGGAGCAGAATGAAAAACTGTTTTTT; CDR3 protein: CASSQHREQNEKLFF
J gene: TRBJ2-1; D gene: -; clone size: -; V gene: TRBV13; CDR3 DNA: TGTGCCAGCAGCTTAGATGGGCGGAGCTCCTACAATGAGCAGTTCTTC; CDR3 protein: CASSLDGRSSYNEQFF
J gene: TRBJ2-4; D gene: TRBD1; clone size: -; V gene: TRBV7-8; CDR3 DNA: TGTGCCAGCAGCTCGGGACAGGGGAAAAACATTCAGTACTTC; CDR3 protein: CASSSGQGKNIQYF
J gene: TRBJ2-2; D gene: -; clone size: -; V gene: TRBV6-5; CDR3 DNA: TGTGCCAGCAGTTATCGGAAGGGGAACACCGGGGAGCTGTTTTTT; CDR3 protein: CASSYRKGNTGELFF
J gene: TRBJ2-3; D gene: -; clone size: -; V gene: TRBV19; CDR3 DNA: TGTGCCAGTAGTATGTGGGGGGCGGTCCCGGGAGTGACAGATACGCAGTATTTT; CDR3 protein: CASSMWGAVPGVTDTQYF
J gene: TRBJ1-5; D gene: -; clone size: -; V gene: TRBV19; CDR3 DNA: TGTGCCAGTACCCCTGTGGTATTCAGCAATCAGCCCCAGCATTTT; CDR3 protein: CASTPVVFSNQPQHF
J gene: TRBJ2-1; D gene: -; clone size: -; V gene: TRBV7-8; CDR3 DNA: TGTGCCAGCAGCTCAATAATGTACAATGAGCAGTTCTTC; CDR3 protein: CASSSIMYNEQFF
J gene: TRBJ2-7; D gene: -; clone size: -; V gene: TRBV7-9; CDR3 DNA: TGTGCCAGCAGCCTGGGACCGAACTACGAGCAGTACTTC; CDR3 protein: CASSLGPNYEQYF
J gene: TRBJ1-2; D gene: TRBD1; clone size: -; V gene: TRBV27; CDR3 DNA: TGTGCCAGCAGGTCAGGGGGGGGCTACACCTTC; CDR3 protein: CASRSGGGYTF
J gene: TRBJ1-2; D gene: -; clone size: few; V gene: TRBV18; CDR3 DNA: TGTGCCAGCTCCCCTGAAGACTATGGCTACACCTTC; CDR3 protein: CASSPEDYGYTF
J gene: TRBJ1-2; D gene: TRBD1; clone size: -; V gene: TRBV29-1; CDR3 DNA: TGCAGCGTCACCGGGACAGGACTCTATGGCTACACCTTC; CDR3 protein: CSVTGTGLYGYTF
J gene: TRBJ2-1; D gene: TRBD2; clone size: -; V gene: TRBV28; CDR3 DNA: TGTGCCAGCAGTTTACGGTCTAGCGGCAATGAGCAGTTCTTC; CDR3 protein: CASSLRSSGNEQFF
J gene: TRBJ2-6; D gene: TRBD1; clone size: -; V gene: TRBV14; CDR3 DNA: TGTGCCAGCAGCCTCTACAGGGGTGGGGCCAACGTCCTGACTTTC; CDR3 protein: CASSLYRGGANVLTF
J gene: TRBJ1-5; D gene: -; clone size: -; V gene: TRBV27; CDR3 DNA: TGTGCCAGCAGTAAAGGGCCCCTGGTAGGACAGCCCCAGCATTTT; CDR3 protein: CASSKGPLVGQPQHF
J gene: TRBJ2-3; D gene: TRBD2; clone size: -; V gene: TRBV27; CDR3 DNA: TGTGCCAGCAGAGGACTAGCGGGAGGGACAGATACGCAGTATTTT; CDR3 protein: CASRGLAGGTDTQYF
J gene: TRBJ2-7; D gene: -; clone size: -; V gene: TRBV27; CDR3 DNA: TGTGCCAGCAGTTCTCGGATTAGCTACGAGCAGTACTTC; CDR3 protein: CASSSRISYEQYF
J gene: TRBJ2-1; D gene: -; clone size: -; V gene: TRBV13; CDR3 DNA: TGTGCCAGCAACCAAAGGCTAACGGGTGGGAATGAGCAGTTCTTC; CDR3 protein: CASNQRLTGGNEQFF
J gene: TRBJ1-2; D gene: -; clone size: once; V gene: TRBV4-3; CDR3 DNA: TGCGCCAGCAGCCAAGATAGGCGGAACCTCCTCTATGGCTACACCTTC; CDR3 protein: CASSQDRRNLLYGYTF
J gene: TRBJ2-7; D gene: TRBD1; clone size: -; V gene: TRBV7-7; CDR3 DNA: TGTGCTAGCAGCTTAGGGCAGGGGGAATCCAACGAGCAGTACTTC; CDR3 protein: CASSLGQGESNEQYF
J gene: TRBJ2-1; D gene: TRBD2; clone size: -; V gene: TRBV6-5; CDR3 DNA: TGTGCCAGCAGTTACCTAGCGGGGTCCTACAATGAGCAGTTCTTC; CDR3 protein: CASSYLAGSYNEQFF
J gene: TRBJ1-1; D gene: TRBD1; clone size: few; V gene: TRBV4-1; CDR3 DNA: TGCGCCAGCAGCCAAGATCAGGCGACAGGGTGGGAAGCTTTCTTT; CDR3 protein: CASSQDQATGWEAFF
J gene: TRBJ2-7; D gene: -; clone size: -; V gene: TRBV27; CDR3 DNA: TGTGCCAGCAGTGGGGGGGCGTCCTACGAGCAGTACTTC; CDR3 protein: CASSGGASYEQYF
J gene: TRBJ2-1; D gene: TRBD2; clone size: -; V gene: TRBV7-9; CDR3 DNA: TGTGCCAGCAGCAACCCCCTAGCGGGAGATAGGAATGAGCAGTTCTTC; CDR3 protein: CASSNPLAGDRNEQFF
J gene: TRBJ2-7; D gene: -; clone size: -; V gene: TRBV13; CDR3 DNA: TGTGCCAGCAGCGGCCATGAGGAGGGGTCGCCCTACGAGCAGTACTTC; CDR3 protein: CASSGHEEGSPYEQYF
J gene: TRBJ2-3; D gene: TRBD2; clone size: few; V gene: TRBV4-1; CDR3 DNA: TGCGCCAGCAGCCAAGGGGCTAGCGGTAGCACAGATACGCAGTATTTT; CDR3 protein: CASSQGASGSTDTQYF
J gene: TRBJ2-7; D gene: -; clone size: -; V gene: TRBV7-2; CDR3 DNA: TGTGCCAGCAGCTTATACGACAGGGAGGGCTACGAGCAGTACTTC; CDR3 protein: CASSLYDREGYEQYF
J gene: TRBJ2-7; D gene: -; clone size: -; V gene: TRBV6-5; CDR3 DNA: TGTGCCAGCAGTTACTCGGTGGGCGAGCAGTACTTC; CDR3 protein: CASSYSVGEQYF
J gene: TRBJ2-6; D gene: -; clone size: -; V gene: TRBV7-9; CDR3 DNA: TGTGCCAGCAGCCTGCTAGGAGCCAGCTCTGGGGCCAACGTCCTGACTTTC; CDR3 protein: CASSLLGASSGANVLTF
J gene: TRBJ2-2; D gene: -; clone size: -; V gene: TRBV6-6; CDR3 DNA: TGTGCCAGCAGTTACGCCATATCCACCGGGGAGCTGTTTTTT; CDR3 protein: CASSYAISTGELFF
J gene: TRBJ2-1; D gene: TRBD1; clone size: -; V gene: TRBV5-4; CDR3 DNA: TGTGCCAGCTCCTCAGGGACAGGGGTCTCCTACAATGAGCAGTTCTTC; CDR3 protein: CASSSGTGVSYNEQFF
J gene: TRBJ2-1; D gene: TRBD2; clone size: -; V gene: TRBV7-9; CDR3 DNA: TGTGCCAGCAGCACCCCAACCAGCGGGAGTTTTGATGAGCAGTTCTTC; CDR3 protein: CASSTPTSGSFDEQFF
J gene: TRBJ2-5; D gene: TRBD2; clone size: -; V gene: TRBV4-1; CDR3 DNA: TGCGCCAGCAGCCAGCTGACGGGAGGGAAAGAGACCCAGTACTTC; CDR3 protein: CASSQLTGGKETQYF
J gene: TRBJ2-3; D gene: TRBD1; clone size: -; V gene: TRBV7-3; CDR3 DNA: TGTGCCAGCAGCTTAATTACAGGGGCAGATACGCAGTATTTT; CDR3 protein: CASSLITGADTQYF
J gene: TRBJ2-3; D gene: -; clone size: -; V gene: TRBV7-9; CDR3 DNA: TGTGCCAGCAGCGGGACCGGGCCCGGGGGAGATACGCAGTATTTT; CDR3 protein: CASSGTGPGGDTQYF
J gene: TRBJ2-7; D gene: -; clone size: -; V gene: TRBV7-9; CDR3 DNA: TGTGCCAGCAGCTCTGGACTGACGTCCTACGAGCAGTACTTC; CDR3 protein: CASSSGLTSYEQYF
J gene: TRBJ2-1; D gene: -; clone size: -; V gene: TRBV18; CDR3 DNA: TGTGCCAGCTCACCAGGTGGAGGGGTAGCCTACAATGAGCAGTTCTTC; CDR3 protein: CASSPGGGVAYNEQFF
J gene: TRBJ2-2; D gene: -; clone size: -; V gene: TRBV11-2; CDR3 DNA: TGTGCCAGCAGCTTAAACACCGGGGAGCTGTTTTTT; CDR3 protein: CASSLNTGELFF
J gene: TRBJ2-1; D gene: -; clone size: -; V gene: TRBV6-6; CDR3 DNA: TGTGCCAGCAGTTACAAACCAAGCTCCTACAATGAGCAGTTCTTC; CDR3 protein: CASSYKPSSYNEQFF
J gene: TRBJ1-2; D gene: -; clone size: -; V gene: TRBV7-2; CDR3 DNA: TGTGCCAGCAGCTCCGGCGGGGGCGGCGGGTATGGCTACACCTTC; CDR3 protein: CASSSGGGGGYGYTF
J gene: TRBJ2-5; D gene: TRBD2; clone size: -; V gene: TRBV28; CDR3 DNA: TGTGCCAGCTTAACCCAGCGGGGAAGAGCGGAAGAGACCCAGTACTTC; CDR3 protein: CASLTQRGRAEETQYF
J gene: TRBJ1-5; D gene: -; clone size: -; V gene: TRBV15; CDR3 DNA: TGTGCCACCAGCAGCCGGGACAACAATCAGCCCCAGCATTTT; CDR3 protein: CATSSRDNNQPQHF
J gene: TRBJ2-1; D gene: TRBD2; clone size: -; V gene: TRBV19; CDR3 DNA: TGTGCCAGTAGTATCCTGGAAGCGGGAGATTTCTACAATGAGCAGTTCTTC; CDR3 protein: CASSILEAGDFYNEQFF